One T cell receptor (beta chain) is described in this entry. These data belong to a study of blood T cells in healthy people across ages. A second PCR of roughly 7 to 11 cycles used a sample-barcoded 5' primer and a J-beta primer mix. In TCRdb, the 5' RACE reads were re-called with MiXCR into one record per CDR3 protein. The table shows around 800,000 distinct CDR3 sequences, with under 45% occurring only once. The CDR3 covers 15 residues. Germline V CDR1 and CDR2: DFQATT, SNEGSKA (reference sequence). Trimming cost V 5 bases and J 0 bases, with 14 bases left between them. Sequencing was carried out using blood. This clonotype was sampled from a man aged 55 to 70 in good health. The chain carries TRBV20-1 and TRBJ1-5; no clear D gene. CDR3 loop: CSAFSLQRSNQPQHF. The CDR3 nucleotides read TGCAGTGCTTTCTCACTGCAGCGTAGCAATCAGCCCCAGCATTTT.